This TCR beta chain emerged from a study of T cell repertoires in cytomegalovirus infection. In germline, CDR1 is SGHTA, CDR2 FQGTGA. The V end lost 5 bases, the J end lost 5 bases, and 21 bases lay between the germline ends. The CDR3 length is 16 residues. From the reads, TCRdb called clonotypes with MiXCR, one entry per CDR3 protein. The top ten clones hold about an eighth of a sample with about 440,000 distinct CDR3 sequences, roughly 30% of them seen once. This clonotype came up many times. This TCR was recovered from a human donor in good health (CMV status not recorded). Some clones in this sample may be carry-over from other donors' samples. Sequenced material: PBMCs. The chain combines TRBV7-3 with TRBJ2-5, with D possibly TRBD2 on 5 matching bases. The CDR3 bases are TGTGCCAGCAGCCCGTTGGTCGCGGGCCTTGCTGAGACCCAGTACTTC. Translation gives CASSPLVAGLAETQYF.